This T cell receptor (beta chain) was sequenced for a study of blood T cell repertoires in COVID-19. Study information: COVID-19 samples, acute and convalescent, were from the United States, Italy and Spain.

V lost 4 bases, J lost 10 bases, and 9 bases stayed unmatched. CDR1 and CDR2 (germline): MNHEY, SMNVEV (reference sequence). The CDR3 runs 16 residues. This clone was seen only once. Sequencing used immunoSEQ multiplex PCR; TCRdb keeps in-frame clones, though not all of them. This table holds under 70,000 clones, around 90% found once. The J gene is TRBJ2-1, the V gene TRBV27, with 14 bases matching TRBD2. The sample was peripheral blood. The TCR originated in a man between 60 and 70 years old with active COVID-19. The CDR3 DNA is TGTGCCAGCAGTTCATGGACTAGCGGGAGGTCCAGAGAGCAGTTCTTC. Translated, it gives CASSSWTSGRSREQFF.